A selection of T cell receptor beta chains follows, all from one sample in a study of cytomegalovirus exposure and HLA in healthy donors. Measured with immunoSEQ multiplex PCR; TCRdb has only the in-frame clones, and not every one. The sample holds roughly 120,000 clones; approximately 72% are singletons and the top ten take 6.5% to 9%. Specimen: PBMCs. These receptors all stem from a woman aged 40 to 50 in good health and CMV-seropositive. Both conserved end residues are part of each CDR3. Fields, in order: CDR3 DNA, CDR3 protein, clone size, D gene, V gene, J gene. The D gene is left open where the match is weak. Not every row has a clone size; where given, it reads once, few, many or a size class.

cdr3_nt: TGCGCCAGCAGCGTATCGACAGGGGTCGGCACTGAAGCTTTCTTT; cdr3_aa: CASSVSTGVGTEAFF; clone_size: .; d_call: TRBD1; v_call: TRBV5-1; j_call: TRBJ1-1
cdr3_nt: TGCGCCAGCAGCCAAGATGACAGGGATCAGCCCCAGCATTTT; cdr3_aa: CASSQDDRDQPQHF; clone_size: once; d_call: TRBD1; v_call: TRBV4-3; j_call: TRBJ1-5
cdr3_nt: TGTGCCAGCAGTTACTCGGGACAGGGAGGACACGAGCAGTACTTC; cdr3_aa: CASSYSGQGGHEQYF; clone_size: .; d_call: TRBD1; v_call: TRBV6-5; j_call: TRBJ2-7
cdr3_nt: TGTGCCAGCTCACCACCGAGGCAACCGAACACTGAAGCTTTCTTT; cdr3_aa: CASSPPRQPNTEAFF; clone_size: .; d_call: .; v_call: TRBV18; j_call: TRBJ1-1
cdr3_nt: TGTGCCAGCAGCTTAGCGACAAAGAACACCGGGGAGCTGTTTTTT; cdr3_aa: CASSLATKNTGELFF; clone_size: once; d_call: .; v_call: TRBV7-6; j_call: TRBJ2-2
cdr3_nt: TGTGCCAGTACCCCCCGGGGGGCAGGTGGCTACACCTTC; cdr3_aa: CASTPRGAGGYTF; clone_size: .; d_call: .; v_call: TRBV19; j_call: TRBJ1-2
cdr3_nt: TGTGCCAGCAGCGGGCGCCGGACTAGCGGGGAGGGGACAGATACGCAGTATTTT; cdr3_aa: CASSGRRTSGEGTDTQYF; clone_size: .; d_call: TRBD2; v_call: TRBV5-4; j_call: TRBJ2-3
cdr3_nt: TGTGCCAGCAGCCTAGGACAGACCGGGGAGCTGTTTTTT; cdr3_aa: CASSLGQTGELFF; clone_size: few; d_call: .; v_call: TRBV7-6; j_call: TRBJ2-2
cdr3_nt: TGTGCCATCGCTTCGGGACTTGCCCAAGAGACCCAGTACTTC; cdr3_aa: CAIASGLAQETQYF; clone_size: .; d_call: .; v_call: TRBV10-3; j_call: TRBJ2-5
cdr3_nt: TGTGCCACCAGCAGACGAGATTCCACTGAAGCTTTCTTT; cdr3_aa: CATSRRDSTEAFF; clone_size: .; d_call: .; v_call: TRBV15; j_call: TRBJ1-1
cdr3_nt: TGCGCCAGCAGCCAATCCCCGGGACTAGCTACAGATACGCAGTATTTT; cdr3_aa: CASSQSPGLATDTQYF; clone_size: once; d_call: TRBD2; v_call: TRBV5-1; j_call: TRBJ2-3
cdr3_nt: TGTGCCAGCAGTCGGTCAGGGGGTAGGGAGCAGTACTTC; cdr3_aa: CASSRSGGREQYF; clone_size: once; d_call: TRBD1; v_call: TRBV6-5; j_call: TRBJ2-7
cdr3_nt: TGTGCCAGCAGCTTACGGACTCACACAGACAATGAGCAGTTCTTC; cdr3_aa: CASSLRTHTDNEQFF; clone_size: .; d_call: .; v_call: TRBV11-3; j_call: TRBJ2-1
cdr3_nt: TGTGCCAGCACCAGGGGGTCTTTGGGCTACGAGCAGTACTTC; cdr3_aa: CASTRGSLGYEQYF; clone_size: .; d_call: TRBD1; v_call: TRBV2; j_call: TRBJ2-7